What follows describes a single TCR beta chain. The antigen is unknown. The germline V gene encodes CDR1 SGHRS and CDR2 YFSETQ. The germline V and J ends were trimmed by 0 bases and 2 bases, with 9 bases remaining between them. The CDR3 has 14 amino acids. This sample was taken from a study of cytomegalovirus exposure and HLA in healthy donors. Study-level results: A later analysis showed TCR association rates differing by HLA locus, peaking at DRB1 and lowest at HLA-C. Generally TCR sequences proved uncommon, though certain public TCRs appeared in numerous donors. The authors later found HLA-associated TCR beta chains more clonally expanded than equally common others. Accurate prediction of HLA-A and HLA-B alleles (for most subjects) was reportedly achieved from TCR beta sequences.

It was with 60 Vbeta and 13 Jbeta primers that the PCR ran. Sequenced by immunoSEQ multiplex PCR; TCRdb stores in-frame clones only, minus some. The table shows roughly 170,000 clones, with 77% occurring only once. The chain uses TRBV5-1 and TRBJ2-7; D possibly corresponds to TRBD1 (5 bases). The TCR was taken from a woman in her thirties in good health and CMV-seronegative. Input material: PBMCs. The CDR3 coding sequence is TGCGCCAGCAGCTTGGAGACAGCCACCTACGAGCAGTACTTC. Amino acid sequence: CASSLETATYEQYF.